Shown below are 32 T cell receptor beta chains from a single sample sequenced in a study of Ad26.COV2.S vaccination and SARS-CoV-2 variants. Generated by immunoSEQ multiplex PCR, the TCRdb table keeps only in-frame clones and is missing some. The profile covers about 380,000 clones, with 80% to 90% appearing a single time and almost 7.5% taken by the ten largest. Treatment in this sample: over 15 received Ad26.COV2.S at low or high dose, single or two shots; a few received placebo; per-sample allocation not given. Each sample was drawn 63 days after the first injection (of vaccine or placebo). The sample in question was peripheral blood, obtained in a trial of Ad26.COV2.S vaccine versus placebo. These receptors were collected from a person between 18 and 60 years old who received the Ad26.COV2.S COVID-19 vaccine or a placebo.

This clone was found once. The rearrangement uses TRBV6-1 and TRBJ2-7; 8 nucleotides agree with TRBD2. V gave up 1 base and J gave up 2 bases; unmatched junction bases: 1. From germline, CDR1 is MNHNS and CDR2 SASEGT. The CDR3 has 14 amino acids. CDR3 DNA: TGTGCCAGCAGTGAAGGCGGGAGGCCCTACGAGCAGTACTTC. Encoded protein: CASSEGGRPYEQYF.

This chain joins TRBV3-1 (or the pseudogene TRBV3-2) and TRBJ2-6; D unclear. CDR3 length: 13 amino acids. Germline loops: CDR1 LGHDT, CDR2 YNNKEL (reference sequence). V lost 4 bases to trimming and J lost 4 bases, with 5 bases between them. This chain's CDR3 is CASSRGGANVLTF. CDR3 nucleotides: TGTGCCAGCAGCCGAGGAGGGGCCAACGTCCTGACTTTC.

The J gene is TRBJ2-7, the V gene TRBV7-2, with D unclear. Looked up from germline, CDR1 is SGHTA and CDR2 is FQGNSA. The CDR3 totals 13 residues. V shed 5 bases and J shed 5 bases, with 13 bases lying between them. Here the CDR3 reads CASSPGPSDEQYF. DNA of the CDR3: TGTGCCAGCAGCCCCGGGCCCTCTGACGAGCAGTACTTC.

The chain links TRBV13 to TRBJ2-1; possible D gene TRBD1, 6 bases. Trimming shortened V by 5 bases and J by 6 bases, and 17 bases separated the two germline ends. This CDR3 spans 15 amino acids. Germline CDR1 and CDR2: PRHDT and FYEKMQ (reference sequence). CDR3 DNA: TGTGCCAGCAGCCTGGGGACAACGACACGCAATGAGCAGTTCTTC. Protein sequence: CASSLGTTTRNEQFF.

The chain uses TRBV18 and TRBJ1-2; the D gene is possibly TRBD1 (6 bases). In germline, CDR1 is KGHSH, CDR2 LQKENI. The CDR3 has 15 residues. V was trimmed by 3 bases and J by 4 bases, leaving 15 bases between them. The CDR3 DNA is TGTGCCAGCTCACCCCCGACAGGTCCCCTCTATGGCTACACCTTC. Protein: CASSPPTGPLYGYTF.

The chain links TRBV9 to TRBJ1-5; D is undetermined. Trimming stripped 4 bases from V and 4 bases from J, with 24 bases between. The CDR3 totals 18 residues. CDR1 SGDLS and CDR2 YYNGEE come from the germline V gene. The CDR3 sequence is CASSPKPGGPGENQPQHF. The CDR3 DNA follows: TGTGCCAGCAGCCCGAAACCGGGAGGACCCGGGGAAAATCAGCCCCAGCATTTT. Drawing the rest from reference TRBV9 and TRBJ1-5, the complete variable domain is DSGVTQTPKHLITATGQRVTLRCSPRSGDLSVYWYQQSLDQGLQFLIQYYNGEERAKGNILERFSAQQFPDLHSELNLSSLELGDSALYFCASSPKPGGPGENQPQHFGDGTRLSIL.

The chain recombines TRBV11-3 with TRBJ2-5; 11 bases are shared with TRBD2. Germline CDR1 is SGHNT and CDR2 is YENEEA. V shed 3 bases and J 7 bases; nucleotides not matched to a gene: 4. CDR3 length: 14 residues. Written as DNA, the CDR3 is TGTGCCAGCAGCTTGGGTCTAGCGGGGGGGACCCAGTACTTC. Translated, it gives CASSLGLAGGTQYF.

The rearrangement uses TRBV5-1 and TRBJ2-1; TRBD2 matches 7 bases. V lost 5 bases to trimming and J lost 0 bases; unmatched junction nucleotides: 11. Germline CDR1 is SGHRS and CDR2 is YFSETQ. This CDR3 is 17 amino acids long. CDR3: CASSLSSGDYSYNEQFF. DNA for the CDR3: TGCGCCAGCAGTTTGTCCTCGGGGGACTACTCCTACAATGAGCAGTTCTTC.

V usage is TRBV11-3 and J usage is TRBJ2-5, with 8 bases fitting TRBD2. Germline V gene sequence: CDR1 SGHNT, CDR2 YENEEA. V trimming: 5 bases; J trimming: 5 bases; junction bases outside the gene matches: 7. The CDR3 runs 14 residues. CDR3 sequence reads: CASSLRGARETQYF. CDR3 nucleotides: TGTGCCAGCAGCCTGCGGGGGGCTCGCGAGACCCAGTACTTC.

This chain connects TRBV9 to TRBJ2-7; D is perhaps TRBD1 (5 bases). This CDR3 has 14 residues. The V and J ends lost 1 base and 3 bases respectively, with 11 bases between them. The V gene's germline CDR1 is SGDLS and CDR2 YYNGEE. The CDR3 DNA reads as TGTGCCAGCAGCGTATTTGACAGCCACTACGAGCAGTACTTC. Encoded protein: CASSVFDSHYEQYF.

The V call is TRBV27, the J call TRBJ1-1; D gene ambiguous. The V end was cut by 2 bases, the J end by 0 bases, with 13 bases between. The CDR3 covers 16 residues. The germline V gene has CDR1 MNHEY and CDR2 SMNVEV (reference sequence). The CDR3 region has the DNA TGTGCCAGCAGTTTACGCTCAGGATGGCTGAACACTGAAGCTTTCTTT. Translated, it gives CASSLRSGWLNTEAFF.

This chain links TRBV15 with TRBJ2-7; 11 bases agree with TRBD2. This CDR3 region has 16 residues. Germline lookup yields CDR1 LNHNV and CDR2 YYDKDF (reference sequence). Trimming removed 1 base from V and 6 bases from J; junction bases left unmatched: 8. CDR3 in amino acids: CATSRAPTSGSGEQYF. In DNA, the CDR3 is TGTGCCACCAGCAGAGCTCCAACTAGCGGGAGCGGCGAGCAGTACTTC.

In this sample, this clone turned up a few times. The chain joins TRBV2 to TRBJ1-6, with no clear D. This CDR3 region has 15 residues. The V gene's germline CDR1 is SNHLY and CDR2 FYNNEI. V was trimmed by 3 bases and J by 8 bases, leaving 14 bases between them. The CDR3 region is CASSDAEESHSPLHF. CDR3 DNA sequence: TGTGCCAGCAGTGACGCGGAAGAGTCGCATTCACCCCTCCACTTT.

The sample holds a few counts of this clone. The sample contains more than one DNA sequence encoding this CDR3. The chain uses TRBV19 and TRBJ1-5; D gene ambiguous. Trimming took 2 bases from V and 4 from J, leaving 6 bases between them. The CDR3 extends over 13 amino acids. In germline, CDR1 is LNHDA, CDR2 SQIVND (reference sequence). In nucleotides, the CDR3 is TGTGCCAGTAGTATACGAGGAAATCAGCCCCAGCATTTT. It is translated as CASSIRGNQPQHF.

The J gene is TRBJ2-3, the V gene TRBV10-3, with 8 bases matching TRBD2. This CDR3 spans 14 amino acids. CDR1 ENHRY and CDR2 SYGVKD come from the germline V gene. The trim removed 7 bases at V and 2 bases at J, leaving 5 bases unmatched. The CDR3 region has the DNA TGTGCCATCAAAACGGGGGGGGTCACAGATACGCAGTATTTT. It translates to CAIKTGGVTDTQYF.

This clone was picked up a small number of times. Sequence at one end of the junction differs from germline and may be a read error. V usage is TRBV14 and J usage is TRBJ2-7; D is undetermined. This CDR3 region has 14 residues. Germline CDR1 reads SGHDN; CDR2 reads FVKESK. The CDR3 loop is CASSPIGNRDSACF. The CDR3 DNA follows: TGTGCCAGCAGCCCAATCGGAAACCGAGACTCAGCTTGCTTC.

The chain links TRBV6-2 or TRBV6-3 to TRBJ1-2; D unclear. CDR3 length: 13 residues. CDR1 is MNHEY and CDR2 is SVGEGT in the germline V gene. V was cut by 5 bases and J by 4 bases, with 11 bases left in between. As DNA, the CDR3 is TGTGCCAGCAGTGATCCGGGGTTCTATGGCTACACCTTC. Protein sequence: CASSDPGFYGYTF.

The chain couples TRBV4-2 to TRBJ1-4, with D unresolved. Germline CDR1 is LGHNA and CDR2 is YNFKEQ. With 0 bases removed from V and 8 bases from J, the gap between germline ends came to 7 bases. This CDR3 spans 13 amino acids. The DNA for the CDR3 is TGTGCCAGCAGCCAAGACATGGGGGAAAAACTGTTTTTT. Translated, it gives CASSQDMGEKLFF.

The rearrangement uses TRBV7-9 and TRBJ2-7, with a weak D call TRBD1 (6 bases). Looked up from germline, CDR1 is SEHNR and CDR2 is FQNEAQ (reference sequence). The CDR3 spans 13 residues. Deletions cut 8 bases from V and 3 bases from J, with 14 bases between. This chain's CDR3 is CASGPGQIYEQYF. CDR3 DNA: TGTGCCAGCGGCCCGGGACAAATCTACGAGCAGTACTTC.

The chain joins TRBV4-1 to TRBJ2-1, with D possibly called TRBD1 or TRBD2 (6 bases each). The CDR3 consists of 18 residues. V was clipped by 0 bases and J by 2 bases, with 17 bases between them. In germline, CDR1 is MGHRA, CDR2 YSYEKL. The CDR3 sequence is CASSQEIPGEAPYNEQFF. The CDR3 DNA sequence: TGCGCCAGCAGCCAAGAGATCCCAGGGGAGGCTCCCTACAATGAGCAGTTCTTC.

This chain connects TRBV2 to TRBJ2-1; TRBD2 aligns across 8 bases. The CDR3 totals 14 residues. V lost 8 bases to trimming and J lost 4 bases; unmatched junction nucleotides: 7. Germline loops: CDR1 SNHLY, CDR2 FYNNEI. The CDR3 loop is CASGASGGYNEQFF. CDR3 DNA sequence: TGTGCCAGCGGGGCGAGCGGGGGATACAATGAGCAGTTCTTC.

The chain uses TRBV27 and TRBJ1-6; D remains unclear. The germline V gene has CDR1 MNHEY and CDR2 SMNVEV (reference sequence). V was clipped by 3 bases and J by 4 bases, with 13 bases between them. This CDR3 contains 16 residues. This chain's CDR3 is CASSLTLATYNSPLHF. The CDR3 DNA follows: TGTGCCAGCAGTTTGACACTCGCCACATATAATTCACCCCTCCACTTT.

V and J are TRBV6-5 and TRBJ1-6, with 7 bases lining up with TRBD1. The germline gives CDR1 MNHEY, CDR2 SVGAGI. V was clipped by 0 bases and J by 7 bases; unmatched bases: 0. This CDR3 has 14 amino acids. This chain's CDR3 is CASSYSTGNSPLHF. Written as DNA, the CDR3 is TGTGCCAGCAGTTACTCGACAGGGAATTCACCCCTCCACTTT.

This rearrangement joins TRBV12-3 or TRBV12-4 to TRBJ2-1; no firm D call. V was shortened by 6 bases and J by 4 bases, with 10 bases between the two germline ends. This CDR3 spans 13 amino acids. CDR3 sequence reads: CASRPDWYNEQFF. The CDR3 bases are TGTGCCAGCAGACCCGACTGGTACAATGAGCAGTTCTTC.

The DNA for the CDR3 is TGTGCTAGTGGTTTACACCGGGCGGCCATTCAGTACTTC. This translates into CASGLHRAAIQYF. The chain couples TRBV12-5 to TRBJ2-4; D remains unclear. The CDR3 runs to 13 residues. The V and J ends lost 3 bases and 9 bases respectively, with 12 bases between them. Germline lookup yields CDR1 LGHNT and CDR2 FRNRAP.

The chain has TRBV7-9 and TRBJ2-5; perhaps TRBD1 as D (6 bases). Germline CDR1 reads SEHNR; CDR2 reads FQNEAQ (reference sequence). Trimming cost V 2 bases and J 4 bases, with 14 bases left between them. This CDR3 comprises 15 residues. CDR3 amino acids: CASSLIGQPPETQYF. CDR3 bases: TGTGCCAGCAGCTTAATAGGACAGCCCCCAGAGACCCAGTACTTC.

The chain combines TRBV2 with TRBJ2-1, with 7 bases fitting TRBD2. This CDR3 is 15 amino acids long. The V gene's germline CDR1 is SNHLY and CDR2 FYNNEI. Trimming removed 4 bases from V and 4 bases from J; junction bases left unmatched: 7. The CDR3 loop is CASSAGTTLYNEQFF. The CDR3 DNA reads as TGTGCCAGCAGTGCCGGGACTACTCTATACAATGAGCAGTTCTTC. The full variable domain, completed using reference TRBV2 and TRBJ2-1, is EPEVTQTPSHQVTQMGQEVILRCVPISNHLYFYWYRQILGQKVEFLVSFYNNEISEKSEIFDDQFSVERPDGSNFTLKIRSTKLEDSAMYFCASSAGTTLYNEQFFGPGTRLTVL.

The chain joins TRBV2 to TRBJ2-5; 12 nucleotides align to TRBD2. Germline lookup yields CDR1 SNHLY and CDR2 FYNNEI. V was clipped by 6 bases and J by 2 bases; unmatched bases: 4. CDR3 length: 15 residues. The CDR3 bases are TGTGCCAGCAGGGCTAGCGGGGGGGATCAAGAGACCCAGTACTTC. It encodes CASRASGGDQETQYF.

The chain couples TRBV6-4 to TRBJ1-6; no clear D. V shed 2 bases and J shed 6 bases, with 5 bases lying between them. Per the germline V gene, CDR1 is MRHNA and CDR2 is SNTAGT. The CDR3 runs to 13 residues. Written as DNA, the CDR3 is TGTGCCAGCAGTGACGGCCCTAATTCACCCCTCCACTTT. It yields the protein CASSDGPNSPLHF.

The chain links TRBV5-1 to TRBJ2-6; tentatively, D is TRBD2 (7 bases). This CDR3 is 18 amino acids long. In germline, CDR1 is SGHRS, CDR2 YFSETQ. Trimming took 3 bases from V and 0 from J, leaving 16 bases between them. The DNA for the CDR3 is TGCGCCAGCAGCTCCGGGGGGCAGATCCGCTCTGGGGCCAACGTCCTGACTTTC. Its protein is CASSSGGQIRSGANVLTF.

CDR3 in DNA: TGTGCCAGCAGTCCGGACAGGGCGACCGGGGAGCTGTTTTTT. Protein sequence: CASSPDRATGELFF. The V gene is TRBV27, the J gene TRBJ2-2; 8 bases are shared with TRBD1. This CDR3 is built from 14 residues. Trimming took 5 bases from V and 5 from J; bases not matched to a gene: 4. CDR1 MNHEY and CDR2 SMNVEV come from the germline V gene (reference sequence).

The count of this clone is one. The V and J genes are TRBV4-1 and TRBJ2-1, with TRBD1 matching over 8 bases. Germline V gives CDR1 MGHRA, CDR2 YSYEKL. This CDR3 is built from 15 residues. J was trimmed by 3 bases and V by 3 bases; bases with no gene match: 4. The CDR3 loop reads CASSQPGTGYNEQFF. In DNA form, the CDR3 reads TGCGCCAGCAGCCAGCCCGGGACAGGCTACAATGAGCAGTTCTTC.